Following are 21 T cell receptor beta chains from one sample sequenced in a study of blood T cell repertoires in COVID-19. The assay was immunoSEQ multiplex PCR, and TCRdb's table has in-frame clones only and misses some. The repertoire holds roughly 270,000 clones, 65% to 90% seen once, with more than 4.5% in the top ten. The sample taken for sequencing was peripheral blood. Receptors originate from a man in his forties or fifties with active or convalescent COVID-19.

This CDR3 reads CASSEGHSKAFF. CDR3 coding DNA: TGTGCCAGCAGTGAGGGTCACAGCAAAGCTTTCTTT. J is TRBJ1-1 and V is TRBV6-1, with no clear D. The germline gives CDR1 MNHNS, CDR2 SASEGT. V lost 3 bases to trimming and J lost 9 bases, with 11 bases between them. CDR3 length: 12 residues.

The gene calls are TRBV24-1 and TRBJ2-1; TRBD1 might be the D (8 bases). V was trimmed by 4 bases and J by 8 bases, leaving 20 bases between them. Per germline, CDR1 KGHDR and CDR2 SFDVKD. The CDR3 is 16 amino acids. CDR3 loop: CATSENRGGFFDEQFF. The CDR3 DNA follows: TGTGCCACCAGTGAAAACAGGGGGGGTTTCTTCGATGAGCAGTTCTTC.

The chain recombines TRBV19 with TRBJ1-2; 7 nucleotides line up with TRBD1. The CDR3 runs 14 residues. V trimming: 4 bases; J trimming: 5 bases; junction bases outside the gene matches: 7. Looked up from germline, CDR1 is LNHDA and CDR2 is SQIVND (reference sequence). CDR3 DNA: TGTGCCAGTAGTAGACGACAGGGTGAATATGGCTACACCTTC. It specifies CASSRRQGEYGYTF.

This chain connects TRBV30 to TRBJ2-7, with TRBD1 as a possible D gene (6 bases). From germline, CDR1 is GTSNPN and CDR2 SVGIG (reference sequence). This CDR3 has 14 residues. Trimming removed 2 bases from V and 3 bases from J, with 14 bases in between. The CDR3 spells CAWSPTGGGYEQYF. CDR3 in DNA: TGTGCCTGGAGTCCGACAGGCGGCGGCTACGAGCAGTACTTC.

As DNA, the CDR3 is TGCGCCAGCAGCCAAGGTGGGAGGGCTTTCACCGGGGAGCTGTTTTTT. Translating gives CASSQGGRAFTGELFF. The chain carries TRBV4-3 and TRBJ2-2, with 7 bases identical to TRBD2. Germline CDR1 and CDR2: LGHNA and YSLEER. With 1 base clipped from V and 4 bases from J, the junction kept 6 bases outside the gene matches. The CDR3 has 16 amino acids.

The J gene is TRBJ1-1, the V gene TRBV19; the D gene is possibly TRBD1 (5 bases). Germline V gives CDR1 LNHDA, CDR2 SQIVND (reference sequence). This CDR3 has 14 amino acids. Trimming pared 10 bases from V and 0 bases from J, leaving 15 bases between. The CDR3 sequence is CATTQTGLNTEAFF. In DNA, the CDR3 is TGTGCCACAACCCAAACAGGCCTGAACACTGAAGCTTTCTTT. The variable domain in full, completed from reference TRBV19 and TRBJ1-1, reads DGGITQSPKYLFRKEGQNVTLSCEQNLNHDAMYWYRQDPGQGLRLIYYSQIVNDFQKGDIAEGYSVSREKKESFPLTVTSAQKNPTAFYLCATTQTGLNTEAFFGQGTRLTVV.

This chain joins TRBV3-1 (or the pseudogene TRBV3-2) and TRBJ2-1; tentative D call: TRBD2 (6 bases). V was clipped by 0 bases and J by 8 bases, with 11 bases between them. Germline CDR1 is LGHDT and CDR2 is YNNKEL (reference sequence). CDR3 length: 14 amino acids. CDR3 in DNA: TGTGCCAGCAGCCAAGACCGGGAGCGGTATGAGCAGTTCTTC. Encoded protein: CASSQDRERYEQFF.

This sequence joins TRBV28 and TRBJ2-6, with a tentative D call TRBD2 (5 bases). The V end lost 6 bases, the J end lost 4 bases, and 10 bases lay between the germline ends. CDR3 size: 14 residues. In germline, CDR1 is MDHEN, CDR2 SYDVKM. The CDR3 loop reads CASREGAGANVLTF. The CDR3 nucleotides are TGTGCCAGCAGAGAGGGAGCGGGGGCCAACGTCCTGACTTTC.

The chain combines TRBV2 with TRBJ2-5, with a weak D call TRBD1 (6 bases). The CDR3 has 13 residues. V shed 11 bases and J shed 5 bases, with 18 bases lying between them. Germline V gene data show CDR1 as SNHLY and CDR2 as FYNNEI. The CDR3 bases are TGTGCCCGCGGCACAGGGCCGGGGGAGACCCAGTACTTC. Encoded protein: CARGTGPGETQYF.

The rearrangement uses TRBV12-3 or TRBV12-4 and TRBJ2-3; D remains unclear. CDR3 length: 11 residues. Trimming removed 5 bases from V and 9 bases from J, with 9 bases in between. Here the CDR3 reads CASSGAGTQYF. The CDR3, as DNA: TGTGCCAGCAGTGGAGCCGGCACGCAGTATTTT.

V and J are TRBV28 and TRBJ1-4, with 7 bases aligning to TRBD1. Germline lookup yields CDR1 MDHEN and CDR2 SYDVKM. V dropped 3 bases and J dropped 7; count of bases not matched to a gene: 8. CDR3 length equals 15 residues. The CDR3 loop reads CASSLQTGKGEKLFF. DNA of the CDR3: TGTGCCAGCAGTTTGCAGACAGGGAAAGGTGAAAAACTGTTTTTT.

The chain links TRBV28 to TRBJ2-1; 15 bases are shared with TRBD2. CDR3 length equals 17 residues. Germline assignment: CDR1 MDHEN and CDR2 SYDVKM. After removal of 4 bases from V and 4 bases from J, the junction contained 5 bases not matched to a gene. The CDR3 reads CASSSSGLAGGYNEQFF. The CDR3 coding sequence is TGTGCCAGCAGTTCCTCCGGACTAGCGGGAGGGTACAATGAGCAGTTCTTC.

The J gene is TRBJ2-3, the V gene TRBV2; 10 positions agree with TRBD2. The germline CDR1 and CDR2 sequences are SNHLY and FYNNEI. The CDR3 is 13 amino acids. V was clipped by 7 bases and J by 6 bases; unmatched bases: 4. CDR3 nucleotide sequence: TGTGCCAGCACGGGACTAGCGAAGGATACGCAGTATTTT. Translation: CASTGLAKDTQYF.

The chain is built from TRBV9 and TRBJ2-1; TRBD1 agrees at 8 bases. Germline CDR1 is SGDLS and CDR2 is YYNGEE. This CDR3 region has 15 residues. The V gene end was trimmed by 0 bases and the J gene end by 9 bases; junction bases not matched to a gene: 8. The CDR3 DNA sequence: TGTGCCAGCAGCGTAGACGGACAGGGAGGTAGTGAGCAGTTCTTC. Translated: CASSVDGQGGSEQFF.

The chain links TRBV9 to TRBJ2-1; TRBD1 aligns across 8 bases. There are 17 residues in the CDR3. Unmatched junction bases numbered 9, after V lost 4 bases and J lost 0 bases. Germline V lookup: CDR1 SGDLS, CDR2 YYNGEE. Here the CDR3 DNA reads TGTGCCAGCAGCTCCGGACAGGGAGCCTTCTCCTACAATGAGCAGTTCTTC. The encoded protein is CASSSGQGAFSYNEQFF. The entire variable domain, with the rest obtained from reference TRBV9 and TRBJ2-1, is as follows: DSGVTQTPKHLITATGQRVTLRCSPRSGDLSVYWYQQSLDQGLQFLIQYYNGEERAKGNILERFSAQQFPDLHSELNLSSLELGDSALYFCASSSGQGAFSYNEQFFGPGTRLTVL.

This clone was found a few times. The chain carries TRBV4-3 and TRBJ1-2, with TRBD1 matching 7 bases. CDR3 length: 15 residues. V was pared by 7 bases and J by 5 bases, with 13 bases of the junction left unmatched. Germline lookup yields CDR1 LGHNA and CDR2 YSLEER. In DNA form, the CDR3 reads TGCGCCAGCAAACCGCGGATCACAGGGGAGTATGGCTACACCTTC. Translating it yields CASKPRITGEYGYTF.

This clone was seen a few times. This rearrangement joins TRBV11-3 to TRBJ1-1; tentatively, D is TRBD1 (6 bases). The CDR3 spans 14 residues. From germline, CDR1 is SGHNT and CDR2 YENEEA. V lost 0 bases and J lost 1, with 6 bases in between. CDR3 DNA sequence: TGTGCCAGCAGCTTAGACAGGGGGAACACTGAAGCTTTCTTT. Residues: CASSLDRGNTEAFF.

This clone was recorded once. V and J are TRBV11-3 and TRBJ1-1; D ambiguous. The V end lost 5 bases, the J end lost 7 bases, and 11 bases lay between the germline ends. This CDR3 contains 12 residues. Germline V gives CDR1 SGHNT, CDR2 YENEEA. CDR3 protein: CASSPGGNEAFF. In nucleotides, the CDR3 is TGTGCCAGCAGCCCCGGAGGAAATGAAGCTTTCTTT.

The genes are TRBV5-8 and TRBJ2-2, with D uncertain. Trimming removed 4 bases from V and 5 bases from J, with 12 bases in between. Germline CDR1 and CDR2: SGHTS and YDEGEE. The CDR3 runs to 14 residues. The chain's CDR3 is CASSLLVTTGELFF. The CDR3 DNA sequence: TGTGCCAGCAGCCTGCTGGTTACTACCGGGGAGCTGTTTTTT. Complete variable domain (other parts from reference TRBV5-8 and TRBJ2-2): EAGVTQSPTHLIKTRGQQATLRCSPISGHTSVYWYQQALGLGLQFLLWYDEGEERNRGNFPPRFSGRQFPNYSSELNVNALELEDSALYLCASSLLVTTGELFFGEGSRLTVL.

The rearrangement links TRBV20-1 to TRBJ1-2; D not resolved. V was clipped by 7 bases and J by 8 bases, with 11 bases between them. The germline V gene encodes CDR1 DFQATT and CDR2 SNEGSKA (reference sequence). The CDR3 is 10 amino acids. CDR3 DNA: TGCAGTGTCTTCCAGAACGGCTACACCTTC. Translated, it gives CSVFQNGYTF.

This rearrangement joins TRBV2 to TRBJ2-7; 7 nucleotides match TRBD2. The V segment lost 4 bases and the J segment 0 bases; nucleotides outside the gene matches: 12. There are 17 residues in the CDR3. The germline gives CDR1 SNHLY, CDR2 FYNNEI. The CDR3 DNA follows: TGTGCCAGCAGTGGGCCCCCAAGCGGGGCCCTCTCCTACGAGCAGTACTTC. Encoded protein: CASSGPPSGALSYEQYF.